Following are 17 T cell receptor beta chains from one sample sequenced in a study of blood T cell repertoires in COVID-19. Sequencing was performed with immunoSEQ multiplex PCR; in TCRdb, only in-frame clones are kept and a portion is missing. The sample records more than 100,000 clones, about 86% being singletons. The sample was PBMCs or T cells enriched from blood (not recorded which). Receptor source: a man aged 35 to 55 with acute COVID-19.

V gene TRBV6-5 combines with J gene TRBJ2-7, with D possibly matching TRBD1 (6 bases). This CDR3 is built from 15 residues. Trimming left V 2 bases short and J 2 bases short, with 13 bases between. The V gene's germline CDR1 is MNHEY and CDR2 SVGAGI. CDR3 loop: CASSYGRRQAYEQYF. The CDR3 DNA sequence: TGTGCCAGCAGTTACGGTAGAAGACAGGCCTACGAGCAGTACTTC.

The chain uses TRBV7-8 and TRBJ1-5, with D hard to call. The germline V and J ends were trimmed by 0 bases and 4 bases, with 7 bases remaining between them. Germline V CDR1 and CDR2: SGHVS, FQNEAQ. CDR3 size: 14 residues. The CDR3 coding sequence is TGTGCCAGCAGCTTAGCGACGGGGAATCAGCCCCAGCATTTT. This codes for CASSLATGNQPQHF.

This chain uses TRBV12-3 or TRBV12-4 with TRBJ1-1; D is perhaps TRBD1 (5 bases). The CDR3 consists of 12 residues. Trimming cost V 6 bases and J 5 bases, with 10 bases left between them. The CDR3 is CASSRPGTEAFF. CDR3 nucleotides: TGTGCCAGCAGCCGCCCAGGGACTGAAGCTTTCTTT.

The chain joins TRBV12-3 or TRBV12-4 to TRBJ1-2; weak D call: TRBD1 (6 bases). V shed 7 bases and J shed 3 bases, with 12 bases lying between them. CDR3 length: 13 amino acids. In DNA form, the CDR3 reads TGTGCCAGCACCAGTAGGGGGTACTATGGCTACACCTTC. Protein product: CASTSRGYYGYTF.

This chain links TRBV19 with TRBJ2-5, with a possible D match to TRBD2 (5 bases). Trimming took 2 bases from V and 4 from J, leaving 11 bases between them. CDR3 length: 14 amino acids. CDR1 is LNHDA, CDR2 SQIVND, per germline (reference sequence). The CDR3 region is CASSITLLGETQYF. The CDR3 bases are TGTGCCAGTAGTATAACTTTACTAGGAGAGACCCAGTACTTC. The whole variable domain, remainder taken from reference TRBV19 and TRBJ2-5, is DGGITQSPKYLFRKEGQNVTLSCEQNLNHDAMYWYRQDPGQGLRLIYYSQIVNDFQKGDIAEGYSVSREKKESFPLTVTSAQKNPTAFYLCASSITLLGETQYFGPGTRLLVL.

The table lists this clone with a few counts. V gene TRBV30 combines with J gene TRBJ1-5; D is ambiguous. Between the trimmed V and J ends, which lost 0 bases and 9 bases, there was a span of 12 bases. The CDR3 spans 13 residues. Per germline, CDR1 GTSNPN and CDR2 SVGIG (reference sequence). The CDR3: CAWSVAGEGPQHF. The DNA for the CDR3 is TGTGCCTGGAGTGTCGCCGGGGAAGGGCCCCAGCATTTT.

V gene TRBV19 combines with J gene TRBJ1-1; D not certain. The CDR3 loop spans 13 amino acids. Trimming took off 7 bases at V and 7 bases at J, with 16 bases between the two ends. Per germline, CDR1 LNHDA and CDR2 SQIVND (reference sequence). CDR3 sequence reads: CASMSREPNEAFF. CDR3 nucleotide sequence: TGTGCCAGTATGAGTAGGGAGCCAAATGAAGCTTTCTTT.

The chain uses TRBV25-1 and TRBJ2-2, with D perhaps matching TRBD1 (5 bases). V dropped 3 bases and J dropped 1 base, with 6 bases sitting between them. Germline CDR1 reads MGHDK; CDR2 reads SYGVNS. This CDR3 is built from 14 residues. CDR3 amino acids: CASSDRVNTGELFF. The CDR3 nucleotides are TGTGCCAGCAGTGACAGGGTGAACACCGGGGAGCTGTTTTTT.

This chain uses TRBV5-1 with TRBJ2-3; D possibly corresponds to TRBD2 (6 bases). Germline CDR1 and CDR2: SGHRS and YFSETQ. The CDR3 loop spans 14 amino acids. V was cut by 4 bases and J by 0 bases, with 9 bases left in between. CDR3 DNA sequence: TGCGCCAGCAGCCCCGGGGGAAGCACAGATACGCAGTATTTT. Translating it yields CASSPGGSTDTQYF.

The chain links TRBV5-6 to TRBJ2-7; D perhaps matches TRBD1 (6 bases). The CDR3 is made up of 14 amino acids. Trimming took off 4 bases at V and 2 bases at J, with 13 bases between the two ends. The germline CDR1 and CDR2 sequences are SGHDT and YYEEEE. CDR3 amino acids: CASSPGAGAYEQYF. The DNA of the CDR3 is TGTGCCAGCAGCCCAGGGGCAGGGGCCTACGAGCAGTACTTC.

This sequence joins TRBV7-2 and TRBJ2-2; D is possibly TRBD1 (5 bases). The germline V and J ends were trimmed by 4 bases and 4 bases, with 10 bases remaining between them. CDR1 is SGHTA and CDR2 is FQGNSA in the germline V gene. The CDR3 consists of 14 residues. CDR3 DNA: TGTGCCAGCAGCTGGGGCAGGCGCACCGGGGAGCTGTTTTTT. The encoded protein is CASSWGRRTGELFF. Using reference TRBV7-2 and TRBJ2-2 for the parts outside the CDR3, the full variable domain is GAGVSQSPSNKVTEKGKDVELRCDPISGHTALYWYRQSLGQGLEFLIYFQGNSAPDKSGLPSDRFSAERTGGSVSTLTIQRTQQEDSAVYLCASSWGRRTGELFFGEGSRLTVL.

Only one count was recorded for this clone. The chain has TRBV18 and TRBJ2-7; the match to TRBD1 covers 8 bases. The CDR3 loop spans 15 amino acids. In germline, CDR1 is KGHSH, CDR2 LQKENI. The V and J ends lost 2 bases and 6 bases, in that order; junction bases with no gene match: 9. CDR3 DNA sequence: TGTGCCAGCTCACCAGACAGGGGAGAAGCCGGCGAGCAGTACTTC. Translating gives CASSPDRGEAGEQYF.

This chain links TRBV27 with TRBJ2-5, with no clear D. V was pared by 2 bases and J by 5 bases, with 9 bases between. Germline CDR1 MNHEY, CDR2 SMNVEV (reference sequence). The CDR3 loop spans 13 amino acids. As DNA, the CDR3 is TGTGCCAGCAGTTTAGTGCTAGTGGAGACCCAGTACTTC. Protein sequence: CASSLVLVETQYF.

The V gene is TRBV27, the J gene TRBJ2-7, with a tentative D call TRBD2 (7 bases). V was shortened by 5 bases and J by 3 bases, with 17 bases between the two germline ends. Germline V gives CDR1 MNHEY, CDR2 SMNVEV (reference sequence). This CDR3 comprises 15 residues. CDR3 protein: CASSPTQGGGYEQYF. The CDR3 bases are TGTGCCAGCAGTCCCACCCAGGGAGGGGGCTACGAGCAGTACTTC.

This clone was found once. The chain uses TRBV11-3 and TRBJ2-1; D may be TRBD2 (5 bases). The CDR3 runs 15 residues. V was cut by 5 bases and J by 8 bases, with 19 bases left in between. Germline V gives CDR1 SGHNT, CDR2 YENEEA. DNA for the CDR3: TGTGCCAGCAGCCCCTCCCCCAGGCCCGGGGATGAGCAGTTCTTC. This gives the protein CASSPSPRPGDEQFF.

The V and J genes are TRBV2 and TRBJ1-5; TRBD1 is a possible D gene (5 bases). The V end was cut by 4 bases, the J end by 5 bases, with 9 bases between. Per germline, CDR1 SNHLY and CDR2 FYNNEI. The CDR3 runs 13 residues. CDR3 region: CASSVWDYQPQHF. CDR3 in DNA: TGTGCCAGCAGTGTTTGGGACTATCAGCCCCAGCATTTT.

This clone came up a few times. This rearrangement joins TRBV10-2 to TRBJ1-1; D is ambiguous. Looked up from germline, CDR1 is WSHSY and CDR2 is SAAADI. This CDR3 has 12 amino acids. Trimming stripped 3 bases from V and 1 base from J, with 3 bases between. The CDR3 region is CASSDWNTEAFF. The CDR3, as DNA: TGCGCCAGCAGTGACTGGAACACTGAAGCTTTCTTT.